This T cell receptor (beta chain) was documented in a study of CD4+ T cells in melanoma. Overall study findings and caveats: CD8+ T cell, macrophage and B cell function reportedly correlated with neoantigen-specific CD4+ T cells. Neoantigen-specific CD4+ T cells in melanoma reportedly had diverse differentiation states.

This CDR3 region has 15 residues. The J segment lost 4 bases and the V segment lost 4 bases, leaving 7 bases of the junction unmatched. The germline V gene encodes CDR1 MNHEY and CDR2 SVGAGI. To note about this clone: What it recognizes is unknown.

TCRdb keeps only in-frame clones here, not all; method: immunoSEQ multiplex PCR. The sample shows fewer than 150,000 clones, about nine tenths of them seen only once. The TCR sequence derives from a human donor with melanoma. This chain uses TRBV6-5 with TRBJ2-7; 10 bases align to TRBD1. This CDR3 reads CASSSAGTGEYEQYF. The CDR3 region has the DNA TGTGCCAGCAGTTCCGCCGGGACAGGGGAGTACGAGCAGTACTTC.